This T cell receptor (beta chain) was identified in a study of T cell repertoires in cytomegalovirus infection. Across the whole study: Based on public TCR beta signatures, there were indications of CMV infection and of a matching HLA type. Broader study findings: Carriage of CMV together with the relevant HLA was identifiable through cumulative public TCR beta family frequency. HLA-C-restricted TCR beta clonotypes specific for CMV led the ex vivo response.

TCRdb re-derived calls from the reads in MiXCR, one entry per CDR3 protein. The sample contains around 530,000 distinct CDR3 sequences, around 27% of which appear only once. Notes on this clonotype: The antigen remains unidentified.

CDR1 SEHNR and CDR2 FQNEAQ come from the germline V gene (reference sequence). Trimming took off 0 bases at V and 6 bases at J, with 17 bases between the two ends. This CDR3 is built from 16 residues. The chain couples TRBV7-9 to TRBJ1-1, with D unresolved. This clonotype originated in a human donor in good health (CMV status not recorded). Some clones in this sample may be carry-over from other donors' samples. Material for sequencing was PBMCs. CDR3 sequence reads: CASSLAAPGNGAEAFF. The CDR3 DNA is TGTGCCAGCAGCTTAGCCGCGCCGGGAAATGGCGCTGAAGCTTTCTTT.